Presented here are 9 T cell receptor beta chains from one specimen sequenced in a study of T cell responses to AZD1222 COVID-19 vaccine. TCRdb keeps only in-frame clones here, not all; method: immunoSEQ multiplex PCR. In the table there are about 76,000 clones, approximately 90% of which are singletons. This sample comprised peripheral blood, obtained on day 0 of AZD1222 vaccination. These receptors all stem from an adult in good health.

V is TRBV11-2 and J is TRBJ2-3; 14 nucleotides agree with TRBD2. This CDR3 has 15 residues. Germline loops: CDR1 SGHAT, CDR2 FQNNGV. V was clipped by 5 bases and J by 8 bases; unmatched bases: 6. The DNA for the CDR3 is TGTGCCAGCAGCACTAGGACTAGCGGGGGGTCTACGCAGTATTTT. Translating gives CASSTRTSGGSTQYF. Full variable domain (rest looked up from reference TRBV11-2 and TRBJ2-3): EAGVAQSPRYKIIEKRQSVAFWCNPISGHATLYWYQQILGQGPKLLIQFQNNGVVDDSQLPKDRFSAERLKGVDSTLKIQPAKLEDSAVYLCASSTRTSGGSTQYFGPGTRLTVL.

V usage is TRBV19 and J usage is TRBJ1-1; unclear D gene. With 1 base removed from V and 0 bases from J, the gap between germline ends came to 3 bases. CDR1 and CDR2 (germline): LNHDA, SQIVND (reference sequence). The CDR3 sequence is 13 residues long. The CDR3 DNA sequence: TGTGCCAGTAGTATAGGGATGAACACTGAAGCTTTCTTT. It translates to CASSIGMNTEAFF.

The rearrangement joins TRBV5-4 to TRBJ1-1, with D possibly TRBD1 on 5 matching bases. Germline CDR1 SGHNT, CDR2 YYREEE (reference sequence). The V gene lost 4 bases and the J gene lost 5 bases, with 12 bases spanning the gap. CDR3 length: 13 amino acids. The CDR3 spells CASSRARGTEAFF. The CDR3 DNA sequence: TGTGCCAGCAGCCGGGCCCGGGGGACTGAAGCTTTCTTT.

CDR3 nucleotide sequence: TGCGCCAGCAGATCACTAGCGGGGGGTCCCACGGATACGCAGTATTTT. It is translated as CASRSLAGGPTDTQYF. The chain couples TRBV5-1 to TRBJ2-3; 12 positions agree with TRBD2. Germline assignment: CDR1 SGHRS and CDR2 YFSETQ. The CDR3 runs 16 residues. After removal of 5 bases from V and 6 bases from J, the junction contained 10 bases not matched to a gene.

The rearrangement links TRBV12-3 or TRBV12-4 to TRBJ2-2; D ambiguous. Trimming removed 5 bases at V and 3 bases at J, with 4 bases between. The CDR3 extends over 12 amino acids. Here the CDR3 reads CASSPDTGELFF. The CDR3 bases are TGTGCCAGCAGTCCCGACACCGGGGAGCTGTTTTTT.

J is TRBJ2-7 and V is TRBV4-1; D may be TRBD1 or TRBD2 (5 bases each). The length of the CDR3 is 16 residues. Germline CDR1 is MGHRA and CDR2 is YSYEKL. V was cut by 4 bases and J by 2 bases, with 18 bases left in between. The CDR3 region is CASSRLPGPVPYEQYF. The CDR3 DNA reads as TGCGCCAGCAGCCGGCTACCGGGACCAGTGCCCTACGAGCAGTACTTC.

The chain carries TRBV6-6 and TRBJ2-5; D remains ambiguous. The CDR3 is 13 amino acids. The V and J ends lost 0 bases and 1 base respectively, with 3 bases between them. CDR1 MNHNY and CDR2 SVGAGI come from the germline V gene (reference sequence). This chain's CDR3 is CASSYSVQETQYF. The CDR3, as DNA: TGTGCCAGCAGTTACTCAGTCCAAGAGACCCAGTACTTC.

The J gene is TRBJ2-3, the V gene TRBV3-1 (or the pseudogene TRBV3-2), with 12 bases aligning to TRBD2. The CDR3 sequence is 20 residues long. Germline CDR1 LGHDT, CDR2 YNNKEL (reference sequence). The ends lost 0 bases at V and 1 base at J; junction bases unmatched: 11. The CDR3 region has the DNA TGTGCCAGCAGCCAAGAGGAAACTAGCGGGGGGCCTTATCGCACAGATACGCAGTATTTT. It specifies CASSQEETSGGPYRTDTQYF.

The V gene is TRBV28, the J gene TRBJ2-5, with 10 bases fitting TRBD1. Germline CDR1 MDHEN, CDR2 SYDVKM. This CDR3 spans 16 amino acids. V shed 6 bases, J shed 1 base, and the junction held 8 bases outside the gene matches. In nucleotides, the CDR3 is TGTGCCAGCAGCGATCCGGGACAGGGGACCCAAGAGACCCAGTACTTC. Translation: CASSDPGQGTQETQYF.